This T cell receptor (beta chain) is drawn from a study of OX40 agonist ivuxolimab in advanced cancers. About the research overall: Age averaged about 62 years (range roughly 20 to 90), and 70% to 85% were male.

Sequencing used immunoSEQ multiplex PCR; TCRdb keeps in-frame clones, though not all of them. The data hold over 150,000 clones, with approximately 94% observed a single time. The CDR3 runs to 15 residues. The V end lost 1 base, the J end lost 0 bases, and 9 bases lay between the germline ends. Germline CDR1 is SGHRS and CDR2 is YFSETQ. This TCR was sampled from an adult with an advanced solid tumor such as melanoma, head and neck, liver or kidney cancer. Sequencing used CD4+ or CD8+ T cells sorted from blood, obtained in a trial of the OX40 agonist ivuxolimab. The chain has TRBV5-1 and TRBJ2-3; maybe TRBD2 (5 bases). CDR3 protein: CASSLSGLSTDTQYF. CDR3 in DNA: TGCGCCAGCAGCTTGTCAGGACTGAGCACAGATACGCAGTATTTT.